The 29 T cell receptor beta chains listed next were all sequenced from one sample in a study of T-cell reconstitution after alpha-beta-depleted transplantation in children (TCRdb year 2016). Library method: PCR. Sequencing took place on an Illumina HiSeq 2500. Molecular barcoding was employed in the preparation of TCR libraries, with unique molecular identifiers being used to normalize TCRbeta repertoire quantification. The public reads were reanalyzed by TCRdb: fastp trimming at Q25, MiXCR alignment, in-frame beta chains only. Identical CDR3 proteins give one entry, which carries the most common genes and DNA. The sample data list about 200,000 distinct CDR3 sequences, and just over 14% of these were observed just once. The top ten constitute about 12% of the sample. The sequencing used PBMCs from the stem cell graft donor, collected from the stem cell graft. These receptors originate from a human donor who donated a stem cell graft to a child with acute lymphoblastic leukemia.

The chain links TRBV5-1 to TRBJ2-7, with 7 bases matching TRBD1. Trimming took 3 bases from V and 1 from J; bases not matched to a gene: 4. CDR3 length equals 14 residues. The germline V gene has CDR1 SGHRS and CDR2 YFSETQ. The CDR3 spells CASSWGTDSYEQYF. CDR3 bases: TGCGCCAGCAGCTGGGGGACAGATTCCTACGAGCAGTACTTC.

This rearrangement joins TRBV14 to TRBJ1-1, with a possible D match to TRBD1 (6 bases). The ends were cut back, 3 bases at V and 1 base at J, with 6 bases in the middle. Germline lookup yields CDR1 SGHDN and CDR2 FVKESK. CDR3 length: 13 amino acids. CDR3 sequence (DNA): TGTGCCAGCAGCCAGGACAGGAACACTGAAGCTTTCTTT. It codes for CASSQDRNTEAFF.

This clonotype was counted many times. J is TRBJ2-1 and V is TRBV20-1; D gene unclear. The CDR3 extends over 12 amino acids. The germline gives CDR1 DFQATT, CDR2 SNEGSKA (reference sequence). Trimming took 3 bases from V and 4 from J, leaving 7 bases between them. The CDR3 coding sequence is TGCAGTGCTAGCGGAAATTACAATGAGCAGTTCTTC. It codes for CSASGNYNEQFF.

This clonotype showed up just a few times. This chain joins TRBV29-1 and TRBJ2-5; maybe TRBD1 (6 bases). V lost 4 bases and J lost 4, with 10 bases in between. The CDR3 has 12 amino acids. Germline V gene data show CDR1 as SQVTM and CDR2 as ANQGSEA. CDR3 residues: CSVAKQGETQYF. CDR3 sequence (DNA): TGCAGCGTTGCGAAACAGGGAGAGACCCAGTACTTC.

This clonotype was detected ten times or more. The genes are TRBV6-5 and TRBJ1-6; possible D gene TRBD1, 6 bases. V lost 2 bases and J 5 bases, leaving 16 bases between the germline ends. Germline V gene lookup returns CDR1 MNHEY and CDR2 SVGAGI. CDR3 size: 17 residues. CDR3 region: CASSYRVGARNNSPLHF. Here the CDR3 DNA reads TGTGCCAGCAGTTACCGGGTGGGGGCGAGAAATAATTCACCCCTCCACTTT.

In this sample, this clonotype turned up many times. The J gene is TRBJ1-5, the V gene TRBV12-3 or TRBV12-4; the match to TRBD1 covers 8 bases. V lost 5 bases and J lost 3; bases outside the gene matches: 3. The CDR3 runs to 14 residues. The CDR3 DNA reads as TGTGCCAGCAGTGGGACAGGAATCAATCAGCCCCAGCATTTT. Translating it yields CASSGTGINQPQHF.

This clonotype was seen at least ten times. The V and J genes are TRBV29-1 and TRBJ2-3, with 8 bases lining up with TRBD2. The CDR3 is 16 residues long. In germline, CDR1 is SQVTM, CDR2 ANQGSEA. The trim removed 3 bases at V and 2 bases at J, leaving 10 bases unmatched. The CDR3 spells CSVDGTSSGYTDTQYF. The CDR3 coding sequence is TGCAGCGTTGATGGTACATCTAGCGGGTACACAGATACGCAGTATTTT.

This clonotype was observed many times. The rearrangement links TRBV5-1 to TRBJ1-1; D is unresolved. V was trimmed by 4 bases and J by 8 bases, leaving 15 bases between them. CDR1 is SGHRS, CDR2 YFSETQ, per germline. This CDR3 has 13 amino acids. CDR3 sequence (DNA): TGCGCCAGCAGCCCCGAGGCGACACCCGAAGCTTTCTTT. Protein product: CASSPEATPEAFF. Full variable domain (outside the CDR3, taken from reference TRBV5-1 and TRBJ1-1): KAGVTQTPRYLIKTRGQQVTLSCSPISGHRSVSWYQQTPGQGLQFLFEYFSETQRNKGNFPGRFSGRQFSNSRSEMNVSTLELGDSALYLCASSPEATPEAFFGQGTRLTVV.

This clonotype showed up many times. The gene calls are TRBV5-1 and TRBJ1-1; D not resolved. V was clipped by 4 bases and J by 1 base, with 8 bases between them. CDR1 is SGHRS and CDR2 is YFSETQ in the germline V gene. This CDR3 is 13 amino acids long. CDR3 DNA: TGCGCCAGCAGCAGGAGAGGGAACACTGAAGCTTTCTTT. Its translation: CASSRRGNTEAFF.

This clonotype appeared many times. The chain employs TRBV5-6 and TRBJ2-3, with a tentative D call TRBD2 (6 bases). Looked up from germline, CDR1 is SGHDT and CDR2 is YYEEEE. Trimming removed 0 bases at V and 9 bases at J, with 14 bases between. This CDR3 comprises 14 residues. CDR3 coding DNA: TGTGCCAGCAGCTTGGGACTAGGCCTGGAAACGCAGTATTTT. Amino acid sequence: CASSLGLGLETQYF.

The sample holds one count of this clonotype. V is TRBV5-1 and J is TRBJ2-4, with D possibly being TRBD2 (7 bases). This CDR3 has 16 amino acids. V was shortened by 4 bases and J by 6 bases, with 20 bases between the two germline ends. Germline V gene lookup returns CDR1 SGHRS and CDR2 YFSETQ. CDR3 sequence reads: CASSVGGGALRNIQYF. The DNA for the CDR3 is TGCGCCAGCAGCGTTGGGGGGGGGGCCTTGAGAAACATTCAGTACTTC.

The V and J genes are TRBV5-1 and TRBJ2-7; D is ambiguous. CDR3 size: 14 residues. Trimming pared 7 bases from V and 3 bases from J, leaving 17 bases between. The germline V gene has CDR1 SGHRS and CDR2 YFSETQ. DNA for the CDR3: TGCGCCAGCCGCCTTTTACCTGGGGACTACGAGCAGTACTTC. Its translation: CASRLLPGDYEQYF.

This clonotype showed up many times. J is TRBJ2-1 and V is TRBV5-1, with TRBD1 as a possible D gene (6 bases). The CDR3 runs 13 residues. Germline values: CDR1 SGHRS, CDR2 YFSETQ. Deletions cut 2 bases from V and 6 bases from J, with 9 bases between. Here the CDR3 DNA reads TGCGCCAGCAGCTTCCCAGGGGCCAATGAGCAGTTCTTC. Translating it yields CASSFPGANEQFF. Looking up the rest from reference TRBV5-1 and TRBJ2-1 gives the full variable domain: KAGVTQTPRYLIKTRGQQVTLSCSPISGHRSVSWYQQTPGQGLQFLFEYFSETQRNKGNFPGRFSGRQFSNSRSEMNVSTLELGDSALYLCASSFPGANEQFFGPGTRLTVL.

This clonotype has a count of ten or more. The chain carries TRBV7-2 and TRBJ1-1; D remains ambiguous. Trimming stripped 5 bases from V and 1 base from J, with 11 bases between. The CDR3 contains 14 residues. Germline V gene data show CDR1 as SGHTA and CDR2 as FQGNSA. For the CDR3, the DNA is TGTGCCAGCAGCCCCCACGAAGAGAACACTGAAGCTTTCTTT. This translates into CASSPHEENTEAFF.

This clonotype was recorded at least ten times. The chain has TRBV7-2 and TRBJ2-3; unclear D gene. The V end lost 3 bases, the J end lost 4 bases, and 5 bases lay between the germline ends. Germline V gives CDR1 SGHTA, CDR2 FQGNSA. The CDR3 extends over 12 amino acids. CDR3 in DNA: TGTGCCAGCAGCTTTAATTCAGATACGCAGTATTTT. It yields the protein CASSFNSDTQYF.

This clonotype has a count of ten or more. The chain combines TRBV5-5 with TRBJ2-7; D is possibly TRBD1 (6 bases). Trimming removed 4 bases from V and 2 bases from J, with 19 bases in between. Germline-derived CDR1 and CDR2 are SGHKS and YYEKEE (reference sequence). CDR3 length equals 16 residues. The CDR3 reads CASSPGSGTPAYEQYF. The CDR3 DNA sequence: TGTGCCAGCAGCCCAGGGTCCGGGACACCTGCCTACGAGCAGTACTTC.

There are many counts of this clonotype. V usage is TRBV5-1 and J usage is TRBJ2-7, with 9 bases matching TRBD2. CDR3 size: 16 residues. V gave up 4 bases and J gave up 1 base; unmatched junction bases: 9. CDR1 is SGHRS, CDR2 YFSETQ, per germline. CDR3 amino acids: CASSRSPSGRSYEQYF. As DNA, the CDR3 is TGCGCCAGCAGCCGGAGTCCGAGCGGGAGGTCCTACGAGCAGTACTTC.

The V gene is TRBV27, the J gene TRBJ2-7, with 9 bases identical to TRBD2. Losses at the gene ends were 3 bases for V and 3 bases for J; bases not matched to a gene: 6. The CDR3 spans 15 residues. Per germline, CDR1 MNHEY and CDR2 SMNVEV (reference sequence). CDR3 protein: CASSFQSSGSYEQYF. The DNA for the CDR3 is TGTGCCAGCAGTTTCCAGAGTAGCGGGAGCTACGAGCAGTACTTC.

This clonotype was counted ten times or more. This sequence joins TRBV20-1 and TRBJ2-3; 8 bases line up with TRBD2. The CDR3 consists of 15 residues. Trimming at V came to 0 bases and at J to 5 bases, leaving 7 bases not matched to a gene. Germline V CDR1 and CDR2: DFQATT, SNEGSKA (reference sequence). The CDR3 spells CSARDAGGPGDTQYF. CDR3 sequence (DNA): TGCAGTGCTAGAGATGCGGGAGGCCCCGGAGATACGCAGTATTTT.

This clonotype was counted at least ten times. CDR3 sequence: CASSVRRFGQGGYTF. As DNA, the CDR3 is TGTGCCAGCAGCGTGAGAAGGTTCGGCCAAGGGGGCTACACCTTC. The V and J genes are TRBV9 and TRBJ1-2; D ambiguous. The germline V gene encodes CDR1 SGDLS and CDR2 YYNGEE. V dropped 2 bases and J dropped 8 bases, with 19 bases sitting between them. The CDR3 extends over 15 amino acids.

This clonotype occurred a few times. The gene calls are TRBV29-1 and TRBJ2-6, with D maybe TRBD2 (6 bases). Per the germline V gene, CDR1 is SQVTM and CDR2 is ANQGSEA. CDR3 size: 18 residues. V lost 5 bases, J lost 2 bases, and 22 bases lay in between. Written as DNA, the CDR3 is TGCAGCGTTTTGCTCGGGATGCGGGGTCGGACTGGGGCCAACGTCCTGACTTTC. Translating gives CSVLLGMRGRTGANVLTF.

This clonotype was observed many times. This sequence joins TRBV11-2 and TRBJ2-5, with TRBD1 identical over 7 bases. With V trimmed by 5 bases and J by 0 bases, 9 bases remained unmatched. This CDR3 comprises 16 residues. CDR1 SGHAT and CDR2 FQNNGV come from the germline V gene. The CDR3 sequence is CASSPQTGLYQETQYF. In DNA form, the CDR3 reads TGTGCCAGCAGCCCCCAGACAGGGCTTTACCAAGAGACCCAGTACTTC.

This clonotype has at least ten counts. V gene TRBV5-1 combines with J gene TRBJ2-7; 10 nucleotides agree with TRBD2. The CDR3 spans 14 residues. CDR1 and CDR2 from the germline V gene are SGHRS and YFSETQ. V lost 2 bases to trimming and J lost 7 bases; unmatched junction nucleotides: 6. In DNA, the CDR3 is TGCGCCAGCAGCTTAGCGGGAGGGCCGGAGGAGCAGTACTTC. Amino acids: CASSLAGGPEEQYF.

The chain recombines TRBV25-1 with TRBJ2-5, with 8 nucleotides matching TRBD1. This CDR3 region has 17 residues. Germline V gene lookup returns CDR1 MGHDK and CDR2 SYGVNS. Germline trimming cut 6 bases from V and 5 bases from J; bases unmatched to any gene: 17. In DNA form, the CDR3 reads TGTGCCAGCAGCGAAAAATACCCGGACAGGGTGGGCGAGACCCAGTACTTC. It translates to CASSEKYPDRVGETQYF.

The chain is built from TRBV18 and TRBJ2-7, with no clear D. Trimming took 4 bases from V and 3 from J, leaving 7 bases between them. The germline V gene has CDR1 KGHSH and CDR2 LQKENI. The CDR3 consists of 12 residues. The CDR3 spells CASSQDRYEQYF. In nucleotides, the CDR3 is TGTGCCAGCTCACAGGACCGCTACGAGCAGTACTTC.

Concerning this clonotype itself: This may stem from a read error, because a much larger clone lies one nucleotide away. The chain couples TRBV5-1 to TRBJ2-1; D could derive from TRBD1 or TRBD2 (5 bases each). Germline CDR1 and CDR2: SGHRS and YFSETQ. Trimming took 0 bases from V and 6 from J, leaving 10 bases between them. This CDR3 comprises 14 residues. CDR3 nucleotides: TGCGCCAGCAGCTTGGTTGCAGGGAGCAATGAGCAGTTCTTC. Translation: CASSLVAGSNEQFF.

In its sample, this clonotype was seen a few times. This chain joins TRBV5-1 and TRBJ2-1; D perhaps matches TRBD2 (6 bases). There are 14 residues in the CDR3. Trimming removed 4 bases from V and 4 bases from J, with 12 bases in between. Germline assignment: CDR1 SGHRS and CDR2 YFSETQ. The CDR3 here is CASSPGSGYNEQFF. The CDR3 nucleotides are TGCGCCAGCAGCCCCGGTAGCGGATACAATGAGCAGTTCTTC.

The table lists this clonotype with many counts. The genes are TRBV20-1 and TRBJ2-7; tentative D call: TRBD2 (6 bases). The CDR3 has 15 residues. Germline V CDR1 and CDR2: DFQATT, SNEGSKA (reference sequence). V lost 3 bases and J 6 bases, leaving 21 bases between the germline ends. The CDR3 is CSASPNTETRTEQYF. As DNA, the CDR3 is TGCAGTGCTAGTCCCAACACCGAGACTAGGACCGAGCAGTACTTC.

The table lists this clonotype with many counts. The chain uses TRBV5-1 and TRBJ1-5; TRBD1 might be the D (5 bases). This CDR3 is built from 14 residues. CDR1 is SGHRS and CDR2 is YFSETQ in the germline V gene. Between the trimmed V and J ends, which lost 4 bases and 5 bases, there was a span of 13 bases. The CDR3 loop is CASSANLGDQPQHF. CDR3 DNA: TGCGCCAGCAGCGCCAACCTGGGGGATCAGCCCCAGCATTTT.